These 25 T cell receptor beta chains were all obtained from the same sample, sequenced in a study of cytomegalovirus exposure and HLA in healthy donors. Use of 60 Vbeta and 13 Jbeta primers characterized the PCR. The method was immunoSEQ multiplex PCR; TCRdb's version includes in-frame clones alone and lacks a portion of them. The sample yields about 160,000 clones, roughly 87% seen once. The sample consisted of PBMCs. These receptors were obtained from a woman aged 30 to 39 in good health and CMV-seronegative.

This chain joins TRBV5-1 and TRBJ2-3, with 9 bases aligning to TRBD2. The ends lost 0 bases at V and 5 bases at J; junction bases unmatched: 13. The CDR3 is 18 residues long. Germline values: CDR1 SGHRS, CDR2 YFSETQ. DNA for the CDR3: TGCGCCAGCAGCTTGGATCCCTTTAGCGGGGGCAATCGAGATACGCAGTATTTT. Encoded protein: CASSLDPFSGGNRDTQYF.

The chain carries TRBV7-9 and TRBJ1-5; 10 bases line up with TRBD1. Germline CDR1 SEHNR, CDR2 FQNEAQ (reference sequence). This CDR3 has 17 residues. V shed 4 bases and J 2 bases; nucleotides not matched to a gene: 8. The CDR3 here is CASSSGTGVRGNQPQHF. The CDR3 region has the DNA TGTGCCAGCAGCTCCGGGACAGGGGTGCGAGGCAATCAGCCCCAGCATTTT.

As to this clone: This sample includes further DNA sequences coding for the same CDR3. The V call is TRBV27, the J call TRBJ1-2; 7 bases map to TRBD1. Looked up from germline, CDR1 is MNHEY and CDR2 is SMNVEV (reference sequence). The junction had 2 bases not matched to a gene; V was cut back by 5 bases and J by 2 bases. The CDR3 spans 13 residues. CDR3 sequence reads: CASSPTGNYGYTF. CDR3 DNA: TGTGCCAGCAGTCCGACAGGGAACTATGGCTACACCTTC.

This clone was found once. In DNA, the CDR3 is TGTGCCAGCAGGTACAGGGGGAACACTGAAGCTTTCTTT. Its protein is CASRYRGNTEAFF. The chain employs TRBV21-1 and TRBJ1-1; TRBD1 is the table's D call, not checked against the DNA. TRBV21-1 is a recognized pseudogene. CDR3 size: 13 residues.

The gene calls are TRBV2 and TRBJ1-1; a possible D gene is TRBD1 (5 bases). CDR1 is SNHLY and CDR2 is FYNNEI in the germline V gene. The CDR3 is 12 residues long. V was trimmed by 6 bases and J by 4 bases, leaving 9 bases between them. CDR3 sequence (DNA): TGTGCCAGCAGAACAGGATTCACTGAAGCTTTCTTT. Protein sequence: CASRTGFTEAFF.

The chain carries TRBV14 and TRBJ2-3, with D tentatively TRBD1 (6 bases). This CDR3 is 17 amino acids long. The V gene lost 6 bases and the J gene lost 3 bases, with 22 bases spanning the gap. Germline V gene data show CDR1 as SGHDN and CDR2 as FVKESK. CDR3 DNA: TGTGCCAGCAGTCCGACAGGCCCCGGGCTCCCAACAGATACGCAGTATTTT. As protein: CASSPTGPGLPTDTQYF.

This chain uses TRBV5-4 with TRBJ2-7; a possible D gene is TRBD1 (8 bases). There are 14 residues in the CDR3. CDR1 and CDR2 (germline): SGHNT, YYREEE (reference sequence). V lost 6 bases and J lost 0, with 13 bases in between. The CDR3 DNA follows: TGTGCCAGCAACAGGGGGGGAAACTCCTACGAGCAGTACTTC. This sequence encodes CASNRGGNSYEQYF.

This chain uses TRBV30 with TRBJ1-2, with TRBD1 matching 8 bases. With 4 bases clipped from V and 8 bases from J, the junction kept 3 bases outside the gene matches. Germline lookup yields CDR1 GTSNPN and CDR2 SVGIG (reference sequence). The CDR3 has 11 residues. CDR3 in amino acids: CAWTTGVGYTF. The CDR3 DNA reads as TGTGCCTGGACGACAGGGGTCGGCTACACCTTC.

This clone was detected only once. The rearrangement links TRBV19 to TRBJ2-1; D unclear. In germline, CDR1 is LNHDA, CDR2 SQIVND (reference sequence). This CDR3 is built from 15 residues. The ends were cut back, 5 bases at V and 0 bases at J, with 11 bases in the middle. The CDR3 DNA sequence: TGTGCCAGTAGTCCACTGATGAGCTCCTACAATGAGCAGTTCTTC. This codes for CASSPLMSSYNEQFF.

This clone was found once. In nucleotides, the CDR3 is TGCGCCAGCAGGTTGACCGGGAACTACGAGCAGTACTTC. The encoded protein is CASRLTGNYEQYF. This sequence joins TRBV5-1 and TRBJ2-7, with D maybe TRBD2 (5 bases). The CDR3 is 13 residues long. Germline-derived CDR1 and CDR2 are SGHRS and YFSETQ. Trimming cost V 5 bases and J 3 bases, with 12 bases left between them.

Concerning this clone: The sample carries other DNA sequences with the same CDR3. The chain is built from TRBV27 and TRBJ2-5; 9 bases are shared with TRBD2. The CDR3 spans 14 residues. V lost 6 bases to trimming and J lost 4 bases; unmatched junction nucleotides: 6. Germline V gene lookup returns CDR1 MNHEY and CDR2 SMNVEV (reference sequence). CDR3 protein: CASSLAGVGETQYF. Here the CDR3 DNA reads TGTGCCAGCAGCTTAGCGGGAGTAGGAGAGACCCAGTACTTC.

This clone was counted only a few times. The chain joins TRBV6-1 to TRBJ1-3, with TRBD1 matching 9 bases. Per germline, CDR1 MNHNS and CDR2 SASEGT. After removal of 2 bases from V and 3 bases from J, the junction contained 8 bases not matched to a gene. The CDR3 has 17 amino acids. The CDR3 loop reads CASSEWGTGLGGNTIYF. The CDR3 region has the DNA TGTGCCAGCAGTGAATGGGGGACAGGGCTCGGTGGAAACACCATATATTTT.

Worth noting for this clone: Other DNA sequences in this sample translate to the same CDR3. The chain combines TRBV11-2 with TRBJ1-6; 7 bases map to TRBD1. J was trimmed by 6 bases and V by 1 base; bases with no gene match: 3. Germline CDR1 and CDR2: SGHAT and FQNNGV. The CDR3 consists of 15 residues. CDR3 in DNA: TGTGCCAGCAGCTTAGGACAGGGCTCTAATTCACCCCTCCACTTT. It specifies CASSLGQGSNSPLHF.

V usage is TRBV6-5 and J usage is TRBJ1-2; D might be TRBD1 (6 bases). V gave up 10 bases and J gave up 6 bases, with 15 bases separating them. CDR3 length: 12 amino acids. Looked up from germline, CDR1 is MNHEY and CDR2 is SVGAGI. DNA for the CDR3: TGTGCCACCAAAGGACAGCCGGATGGCTACACCTTC. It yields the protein CATKGQPDGYTF.

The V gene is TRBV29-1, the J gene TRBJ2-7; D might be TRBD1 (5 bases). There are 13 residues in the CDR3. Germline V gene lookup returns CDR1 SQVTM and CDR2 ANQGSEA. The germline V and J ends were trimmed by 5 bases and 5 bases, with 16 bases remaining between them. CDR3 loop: CSVRSGFRNEQYF. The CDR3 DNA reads TGCAGCGTTCGATCAGGGTTTAGAAACGAGCAGTACTTC.

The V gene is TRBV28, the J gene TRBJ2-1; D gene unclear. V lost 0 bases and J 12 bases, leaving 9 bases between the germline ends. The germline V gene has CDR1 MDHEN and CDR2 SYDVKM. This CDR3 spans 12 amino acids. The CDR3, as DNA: TGTGCCAGCAGTTTATGGGGCGTCTTGCAGTTCTTC. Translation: CASSLWGVLQFF. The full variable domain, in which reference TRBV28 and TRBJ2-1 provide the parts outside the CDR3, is DVKVTQSSRYLVKRTGEKVFLECVQDMDHENMFWYRQDPGLGLRLIYFSYDVKMKEKGDIPEGYSVSREKKERFSLILESASTNQTSMYLCASSLWGVLQFFGPGTRLTVL.

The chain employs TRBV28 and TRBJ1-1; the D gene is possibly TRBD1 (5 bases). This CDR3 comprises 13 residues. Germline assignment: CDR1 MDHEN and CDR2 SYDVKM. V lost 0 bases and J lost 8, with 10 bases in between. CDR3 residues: CASSLWLGGEAFF. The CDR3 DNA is TGTGCCAGCAGTTTATGGTTGGGGGGAGAAGCTTTCTTT.

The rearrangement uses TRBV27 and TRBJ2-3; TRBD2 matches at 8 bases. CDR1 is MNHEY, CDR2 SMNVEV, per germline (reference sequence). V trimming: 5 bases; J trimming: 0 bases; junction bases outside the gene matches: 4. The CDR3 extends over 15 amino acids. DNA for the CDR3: TGTGCCAGCAGTATCCTAGCGGGTAGCACAGATACGCAGTATTTT. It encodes CASSILAGSTDTQYF.

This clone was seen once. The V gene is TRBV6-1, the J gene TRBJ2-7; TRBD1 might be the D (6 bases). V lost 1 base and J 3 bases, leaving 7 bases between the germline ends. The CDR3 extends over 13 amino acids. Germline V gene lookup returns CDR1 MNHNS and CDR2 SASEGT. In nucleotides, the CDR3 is TGTGCCAGCAGTGAAGAGGACAGCTACGAGCAGTACTTC. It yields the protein CASSEEDSYEQYF.

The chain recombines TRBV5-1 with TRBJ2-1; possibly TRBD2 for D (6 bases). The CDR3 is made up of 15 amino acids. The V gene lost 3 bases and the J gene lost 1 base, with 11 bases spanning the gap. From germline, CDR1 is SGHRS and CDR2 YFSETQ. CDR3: CASSWRGGSYNEQFF. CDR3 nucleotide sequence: TGCGCCAGCAGCTGGAGGGGCGGTTCCTACAATGAGCAGTTCTTC.

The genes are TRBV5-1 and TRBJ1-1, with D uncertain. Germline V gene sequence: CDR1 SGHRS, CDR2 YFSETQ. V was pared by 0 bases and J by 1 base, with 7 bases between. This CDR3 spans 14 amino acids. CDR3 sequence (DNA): TGCGCCAGCAGCTTGGACAGTCAGAACACTGAAGCTTTCTTT. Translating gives CASSLDSQNTEAFF.

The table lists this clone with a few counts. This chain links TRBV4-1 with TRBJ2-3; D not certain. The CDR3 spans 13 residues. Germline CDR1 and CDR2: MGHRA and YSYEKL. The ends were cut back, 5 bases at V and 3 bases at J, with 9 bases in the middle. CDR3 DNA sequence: TGCGCCAGCAGCGTTGACTCGACAGATACGCAGTATTTT. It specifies CASSVDSTDTQYF.

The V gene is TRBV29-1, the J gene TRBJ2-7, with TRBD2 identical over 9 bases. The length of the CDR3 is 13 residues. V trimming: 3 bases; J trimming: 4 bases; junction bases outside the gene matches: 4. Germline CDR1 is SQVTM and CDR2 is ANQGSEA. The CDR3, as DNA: TGCAGCGTTGAGACTAGCGGAGTATACGAGCAGTACTTC. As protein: CSVETSGVYEQYF.

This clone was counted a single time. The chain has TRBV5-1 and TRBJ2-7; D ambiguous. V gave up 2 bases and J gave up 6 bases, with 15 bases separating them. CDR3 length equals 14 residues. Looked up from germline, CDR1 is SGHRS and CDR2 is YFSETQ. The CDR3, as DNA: TGCGCCAGCAGCTTCCCAGGCTCGCTCGGCGAGCAGTACTTC. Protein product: CASSFPGSLGEQYF.

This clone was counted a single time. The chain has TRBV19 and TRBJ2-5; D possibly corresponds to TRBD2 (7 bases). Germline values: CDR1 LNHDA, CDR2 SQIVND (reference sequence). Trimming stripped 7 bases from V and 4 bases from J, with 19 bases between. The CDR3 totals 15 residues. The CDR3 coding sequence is TGTGCCAGTACCCAAAAGGGGGGGAGGTTAGAGACCCAGTACTTC. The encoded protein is CASTQKGGRLETQYF.